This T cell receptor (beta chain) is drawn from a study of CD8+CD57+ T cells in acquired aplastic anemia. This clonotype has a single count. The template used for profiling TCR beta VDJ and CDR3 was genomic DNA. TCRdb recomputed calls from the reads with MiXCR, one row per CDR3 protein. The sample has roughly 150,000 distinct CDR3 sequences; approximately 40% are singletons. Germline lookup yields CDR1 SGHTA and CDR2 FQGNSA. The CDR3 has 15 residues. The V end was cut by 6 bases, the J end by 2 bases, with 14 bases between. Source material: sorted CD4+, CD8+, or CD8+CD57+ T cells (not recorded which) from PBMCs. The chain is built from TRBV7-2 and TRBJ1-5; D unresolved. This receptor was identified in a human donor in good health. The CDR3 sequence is CASSNVQAGNQPQHF. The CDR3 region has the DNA TGTGCCAGCAGTAACGTGCAGGCGGGCAATCAGCCCCAGCATTTT.